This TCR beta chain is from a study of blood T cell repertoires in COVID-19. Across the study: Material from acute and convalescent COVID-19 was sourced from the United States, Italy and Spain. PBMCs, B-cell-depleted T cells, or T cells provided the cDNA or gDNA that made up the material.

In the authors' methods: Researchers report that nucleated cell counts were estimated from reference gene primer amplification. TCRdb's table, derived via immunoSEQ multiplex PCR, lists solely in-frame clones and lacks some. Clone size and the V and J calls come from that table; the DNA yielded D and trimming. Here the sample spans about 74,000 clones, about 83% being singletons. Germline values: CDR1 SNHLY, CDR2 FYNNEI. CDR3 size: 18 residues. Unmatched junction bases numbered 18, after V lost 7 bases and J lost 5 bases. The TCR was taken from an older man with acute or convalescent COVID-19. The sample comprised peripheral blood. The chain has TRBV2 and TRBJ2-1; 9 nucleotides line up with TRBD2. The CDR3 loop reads CASNTGTSHSSLNNEQFF. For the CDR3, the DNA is TGTGCCAGCAACACCGGGACTAGCCACAGTAGTCTTAACAATGAGCAGTTCTTC.